The clone carrying this T cell receptor (beta chain) was seen more than once but under ten times. The data were obtained in a study of identical twins. This CDR3 comprises 17 residues. CDR1 and CDR2 from the germline V gene are MNHEY and SVGEGT. V lost 6 bases, J lost 9 bases, and 13 bases stayed unmatched. One entry per CDR3 protein, called by TCRdb with MiXCR from the 5' RACE reads. The sample yields about 690,000 distinct CDR3 sequences, roughly 6% seen once. The source of this sequence is a man aged 18-30 years in good health. This rearrangement joins TRBV6-2 or TRBV6-3 to TRBJ2-1; TRBD2 matches at 14 bases. Sequenced: naive T cells sorted from blood. DNA for the CDR3: TGTGCCAGCAGCCTACGACTAGCGGGAGGGGGTATCGGTGAGCAGTTCTTC. As protein: CASSLRLAGGGIGEQFF.